This TCR beta chain was recovered during a study of T cells in localized non-small cell lung cancer. General study results and limits: Uninvolved adjacent lung showed higher T cell clonality than tumor. Adjacent lung exhibited a median of about 50 among the 100 most abundant tumor clones. Only one tumor region was sequenced, so heterogeneity remains possible.

The assay was immunoSEQ multiplex PCR, and TCRdb's table has in-frame clones only and misses some. Here the sample spans 35,000 to 50,000 clones, 70% to 90% being singletons. About this clone itself: What it binds is not known.

Germline CDR1 and CDR2: LGHNA and YNFKEQ. This CDR3 spans 18 amino acids. J lost 0 bases, V lost 1 base, and 4 bases had no gene match. The material sequenced was peripheral blood, taken before any cancer treatment. The TCR was taken from a man aged 35 to 70 with stage I lung adenocarcinoma. The rearrangement joins TRBV4-2 to TRBJ2-2; 11 positions agree with TRBD2. The CDR3 DNA follows: TGTGCCAGCAGCCAAGGCGGGACTAGCGGAGCGAACACCGGGGAGCTGTTTTTT. Its protein product is CASSQGGTSGANTGELFF.